The rows below give T cell receptor beta chains drawn from one sample of a study of blood T cell repertoires in COVID-19. Repertoires were generated with immunoSEQ multiplex PCR, while TCRdb's copy carries only in-frame clones and drops some. Of some 88,000 clones in the sample, about 76% were seen once. Sequenced material: peripheral blood. The receptors stem from a human donor in a cohort sampled during active COVID-19. The CDR3 runs from the conserved cysteine through the conserved F or W. The D gene is left open where the match is weak. Clone size is given for some rows only: seen once, a few or many times, or a class if the clone is expanded.

v_call: TRBV12-5; d_call: -; j_call: TRBJ2-1; clone_size: -; cdr3_aa: CASGLVVSGGIFDEQFF; cdr3_nt: TGTGCTAGTGGTTTGGTAGTGAGTGGGGGGATATTCGATGAGCAGTTCTTC
v_call: TRBV11-2; d_call: -; j_call: TRBJ1-1; clone_size: -; cdr3_aa: CASSLEGAMNTEAFF; cdr3_nt: TGTGCCAGCAGCTTAGAGGGAGCCATGAACACTGAAGCTTTCTTT
v_call: TRBV2; d_call: -; j_call: TRBJ2-5; clone_size: -; cdr3_aa: CASSGQGGQETQYF; cdr3_nt: TGTGCCAGCAGTGGACAAGGGGGCCAAGAGACCCAGTACTTC
v_call: TRBV11-3; d_call: -; j_call: TRBJ2-1; clone_size: -; cdr3_aa: CASSLDRGPYNEQFF; cdr3_nt: TGTGCCAGCAGCTTAGACAGGGGCCCCTACAATGAGCAGTTCTTC
v_call: TRBV18; d_call: -; j_call: TRBJ1-3; clone_size: -; cdr3_aa: CASSPQTNHGNTIYF; cdr3_nt: TGTGCCAGCTCACCACAGACTAACCACGGAAACACCATATATTTT
v_call: TRBV9; d_call: TRBD1; j_call: TRBJ1-6; clone_size: -; cdr3_aa: CASSAPTGNNSPLHF; cdr3_nt: TGTGCCAGCAGCGCGCCGACAGGGAATAATTCACCCCTCCACTTT
v_call: TRBV11-2; d_call: -; j_call: TRBJ1-2; clone_size: -; cdr3_aa: CASSLAIGSGGYTF; cdr3_nt: TGTGCCAGCAGCTTAGCTATCGGCTCCGGGGGCTACACCTTC
v_call: TRBV3-1/TRBV3-2; d_call: -; j_call: TRBJ2-1; clone_size: once; cdr3_aa: CASSRFGSGEQFF; cdr3_nt: TGTGCCAGCAGCAGGTTCGGTTCGGGAGAGCAGTTCTTC
v_call: TRBV4-1; d_call: TRBD1; j_call: TRBJ1-6; clone_size: -; cdr3_aa: CASSLGTVNNSPLHF; cdr3_nt: TGCGCCAGCAGCCTTGGGACAGTAAATAATTCACCCCTCCACTTT
v_call: TRBV3-1/TRBV3-2; d_call: -; j_call: TRBJ1-5; clone_size: -; cdr3_aa: CASSQGTADRNQPQHF; cdr3_nt: TGTGCCAGCAGCCAAGGGACAGCGGATCGCAATCAGCCCCAGCATTTT
v_call: TRBV15; d_call: -; j_call: TRBJ2-7; clone_size: -; cdr3_aa: CATSRDRSYEQYF; cdr3_nt: TGTGCCACCAGCAGAGATCGGTCCTACGAGCAGTACTTC
v_call: TRBV28; d_call: TRBD2; j_call: TRBJ2-1; clone_size: -; cdr3_aa: CASSIRGSPYNEQFF; cdr3_nt: TGTGCCAGCAGTATCCGCGGGAGCCCCTACAATGAGCAGTTCTTC
v_call: TRBV6-6; d_call: -; j_call: TRBJ1-5; clone_size: -; cdr3_aa: CASSWGSNSNQPQHF; cdr3_nt: TGTGCCAGCAGTTGGGGCTCGAATAGCAATCAGCCCCAGCATTTT
v_call: TRBV7-3; d_call: -; j_call: TRBJ2-5; clone_size: once; cdr3_aa: CASSATSQETQYF; cdr3_nt: TGTGCCAGCAGCGCGACTAGCCAAGAGACCCAGTACTTC
v_call: TRBV3-1/TRBV3-2; d_call: TRBD2; j_call: TRBJ2-1; clone_size: -; cdr3_aa: CASSRTGTSGMSDEQFF; cdr3_nt: TGTGCCAGCAGCCGAACCGGGACTAGCGGGATGTCCGATGAGCAGTTCTTC
v_call: TRBV29-1; d_call: -; j_call: TRBJ2-3; clone_size: -; cdr3_aa: CSVSRGTGTDTQYF; cdr3_nt: TGCAGCGTCTCCCGGGGGACAGGCACAGATACGCAGTATTTT
v_call: TRBV18; d_call: TRBD1; j_call: TRBJ1-4; clone_size: -; cdr3_aa: CASSPQGAWTNEKLFF; cdr3_nt: TGTGCCAGCTCACCACAGGGGGCATGGACTAATGAAAAACTGTTTTTT
v_call: TRBV28; d_call: -; j_call: TRBJ2-4; clone_size: -; cdr3_aa: CASSLAALAKNIQYF; cdr3_nt: TGTGCCAGCAGTTTAGCGGCCCTAGCCAAAAACATTCAGTACTTC
v_call: TRBV11-2; d_call: TRBD2; j_call: TRBJ2-7; clone_size: -; cdr3_aa: CASSALSGREYEQYF; cdr3_nt: TGTGCCAGCAGTGCGCTTAGCGGGAGGGAATACGAGCAGTACTTC
v_call: TRBV10-3; d_call: TRBD2; j_call: TRBJ2-7; clone_size: -; cdr3_aa: CAISDPTSGMTNYEQYF; cdr3_nt: TGTGCCATCAGTGATCCCACTAGCGGGATGACGAACTACGAGCAGTACTTC
v_call: TRBV6-1; d_call: -; j_call: TRBJ1-4; clone_size: -; cdr3_aa: CASSEGTESEKLFF; cdr3_nt: TGTGCCAGCAGTGAAGGGACAGAATCTGAAAAACTGTTTTTT
v_call: TRBV7-3; d_call: -; j_call: TRBJ2-2; clone_size: -; cdr3_aa: CASSENPNTGELFF; cdr3_nt: TGTGCCAGCAGCGAGAACCCGAACACCGGGGAGCTGTTTTTT
v_call: TRBV7-2; d_call: TRBD2; j_call: TRBJ2-7; clone_size: -; cdr3_aa: CASSLVAGGSYEQYF; cdr3_nt: TGTGCCAGCAGCTTAGTAGCGGGAGGTTCCTACGAGCAGTACTTC
v_call: TRBV13; d_call: -; j_call: TRBJ1-6; clone_size: -; cdr3_aa: CASSLGGPGALHF; cdr3_nt: TGTGCCAGCAGCTTAGGAGGCCCGGGGGCCCTCCACTTT
v_call: TRBV4-3; d_call: TRBD1; j_call: TRBJ2-7; clone_size: -; cdr3_aa: CASSQQQGGYSYEQYF; cdr3_nt: TGCGCCAGCAGCCAACAACAGGGGGGCTACTCCTACGAGCAGTACTTC
v_call: TRBV27; d_call: TRBD2; j_call: TRBJ2-1; clone_size: -; cdr3_aa: CASSPTSGRAIDSHEQFF; cdr3_nt: TGTGCCAGCAGTCCGACTAGCGGGAGGGCCATTGACTCCCATGAGCAGTTCTTC
v_call: TRBV18; d_call: TRBD1; j_call: TRBJ1-5; clone_size: -; cdr3_aa: CASSPNQGANQPQHF; cdr3_nt: TGTGCCAGCTCACCCAATCAGGGGGCGAATCAGCCCCAGCATTTT
v_call: TRBV6-5; d_call: TRBD2; j_call: TRBJ2-7; clone_size: -; cdr3_aa: CASSSRTSGDHEQYF; cdr3_nt: TGTGCCAGCAGTTCCAGGACTAGCGGGGACCACGAGCAGTACTTC
v_call: TRBV27; d_call: TRBD1; j_call: TRBJ1-5; clone_size: many; cdr3_aa: CASSLSVGQGSNQPQHF; cdr3_nt: TGTGCCAGCAGTTTATCTGTGGGACAGGGAAGCAATCAGCCCCAGCATTTT
v_call: TRBV18; d_call: TRBD1; j_call: TRBJ1-2; clone_size: -; cdr3_aa: CASSPGTGRFGYTF; cdr3_nt: TGTGCCAGCTCACCCGGGACAGGCCGGTTCGGCTACACCTTC
v_call: TRBV12-3/TRBV12-4; d_call: -; j_call: TRBJ2-1; clone_size: -; cdr3_aa: CASSFRSLWFF; cdr3_nt: TGTGCCAGCAGTTTTCGGTCTCTGTGGTTCTTC
v_call: TRBV2; d_call: -; j_call: TRBJ1-3; clone_size: -; cdr3_aa: CASRQSDSGNTIYF; cdr3_nt: TGTGCCAGCAGACAGTCCGACTCTGGAAACACCATATATTTT
v_call: TRBV5-1; d_call: -; j_call: TRBJ1-4; clone_size: -; cdr3_aa: CASSLLGGTNEKLFF; cdr3_nt: TGCGCCAGCAGCTTACTGGGGGGTACGAACGAAAAACTGTTTTTT
v_call: TRBV14; d_call: TRBD2; j_call: TRBJ2-1; clone_size: -; cdr3_aa: CASSQRRESEQFF; cdr3_nt: TGTGCCAGCAGCCAACGGCGGGAGAGTGAGCAGTTCTTC
v_call: TRBV5-5; d_call: -; j_call: TRBJ2-3; clone_size: -; cdr3_aa: CASSLPGTDTQYF; cdr3_nt: TGTGCCAGCAGCTTGCCGGGGACAGATACGCAGTATTTT
v_call: TRBV2; d_call: -; j_call: TRBJ2-7; clone_size: -; cdr3_aa: CASSPDFEQYF; cdr3_nt: TGTGCCAGCAGTCCGGACTTCGAGCAGTACTTC
v_call: TRBV12-3/TRBV12-4; d_call: -; j_call: TRBJ2-7; clone_size: -; cdr3_aa: CASSLGSSYEQYF; cdr3_nt: TGTGCCAGCAGTCTCGGGAGTTCCTACGAGCAGTACTTC
v_call: TRBV12-3/TRBV12-4; d_call: TRBD2; j_call: TRBJ2-7; clone_size: -; cdr3_aa: CASRPSGRYEQYF; cdr3_nt: TGTGCCAGCAGGCCTAGCGGGAGGTACGAGCAGTACTTC
v_call: TRBV6-5; d_call: -; j_call: TRBJ2-1; clone_size: -; cdr3_aa: CASSFLETPTTDEQFF; cdr3_nt: TGTGCCAGCAGTTTTCTAGAGACTCCAACTACGGATGAGCAGTTCTTC
v_call: TRBV3-1/TRBV3-2; d_call: -; j_call: TRBJ1-1; clone_size: -; cdr3_aa: CASSQDPLLARNTEAFF; cdr3_nt: TGTGCCAGCAGCCAAGATCCCCTGCTTGCCAGGAACACTGAAGCTTTCTTT
v_call: TRBV9; d_call: -; j_call: TRBJ2-2; clone_size: -; cdr3_aa: CASSVAETGAGELFF; cdr3_nt: TGTGCCAGCAGCGTAGCTGAGACAGGCGCCGGGGAGCTGTTTTTT
v_call: TRBV3-1/TRBV3-2; d_call: TRBD2; j_call: TRBJ2-1; clone_size: -; cdr3_aa: CASSQASGSYNEQFF; cdr3_nt: TGTGCCAGCAGCCAAGCTAGCGGGTCCTACAATGAGCAGTTCTTC
v_call: TRBV7-3; d_call: TRBD1; j_call: TRBJ2-3; clone_size: -; cdr3_aa: CASSFGQGDTQYF; cdr3_nt: TGTGCCAGCAGCTTTGGACAGGGTGATACGCAGTATTTT
v_call: TRBV9; d_call: TRBD1; j_call: TRBJ2-7; clone_size: -; cdr3_aa: CASGQGGYEQYF; cdr3_nt: TGTGCCTCCGGACAGGGGGGTTACGAGCAGTACTTC
v_call: TRBV7-9; d_call: TRBD2; j_call: TRBJ2-1; clone_size: -; cdr3_aa: CASSPRWVAGVFNEQFF; cdr3_nt: TGTGCCAGCAGCCCAAGGTGGGTAGCGGGAGTGTTCAATGAGCAGTTCTTC
v_call: TRBV5-1; d_call: TRBD2; j_call: TRBJ2-3; clone_size: -; cdr3_aa: CASSPSGNEGTQYF; cdr3_nt: TGCGCCAGCAGCCCTAGCGGGAACGAGGGTACGCAGTATTTT
v_call: TRBV9; d_call: TRBD1; j_call: TRBJ1-2; clone_size: -; cdr3_aa: CASSVVSGGSYGYTF; cdr3_nt: TGTGCCAGCAGCGTAGTCTCAGGGGGAAGCTATGGCTACACCTTC
v_call: TRBV18; d_call: -; j_call: TRBJ1-1; clone_size: -; cdr3_aa: CASSPRTPMNTEAFF; cdr3_nt: TGTGCCAGCTCACCGAGGACACCGATGAACACTGAAGCTTTCTTT
v_call: TRBV5-5; d_call: -; j_call: TRBJ2-7; clone_size: -; cdr3_aa: CASSLRGAVNEQYF; cdr3_nt: TGTGCCAGCAGCCTCCGGGGGGCGGTAAACGAGCAGTACTTC
v_call: TRBV11-3; d_call: TRBD2; j_call: TRBJ2-1; clone_size: -; cdr3_aa: CASSSRWTSGMGYNEQFF; cdr3_nt: TGTGCCAGCAGCTCCCGATGGACTAGCGGGATGGGGTACAATGAGCAGTTCTTC
v_call: TRBV4-3; d_call: TRBD2; j_call: TRBJ2-1; clone_size: -; cdr3_aa: CASSQGAGVEFF; cdr3_nt: TGCGCCAGCAGCCAAGGAGCGGGAGTGGAGTTCTTC
v_call: TRBV14; d_call: -; j_call: TRBJ1-2; clone_size: few; cdr3_aa: CASSQGRDSTITNYGYTF; cdr3_nt: TGTGCCAGCAGCCAAGGAAGAGACAGCACCATCACTAACTATGGCTACACCTTC
v_call: TRBV18; d_call: -; j_call: TRBJ1-1; clone_size: -; cdr3_aa: CASSREGSGHTEAFF; cdr3_nt: TGTGCCAGCTCCCGGGAGGGTTCGGGGCACACTGAAGCTTTCTTT